The source of this TCR beta chain is a study of blood T cell repertoires in COVID-19. Across the study: There were acute and convalescent COVID-19 samples, and they came from the United States, Italy and Spain. The cDNA or gDNA used as material had been derived from T cells, B-cell-depleted T cells, or PBMCs.

The CDR3 totals 13 residues. The germline V gene encodes CDR1 SNHLY and CDR2 FYNNEI. Trimming cost V 11 bases and J 0 bases, with 14 bases left between them. As originally analysed: Estimation of nucleated cell counts relied on the amplification of reference gene primers. Profiled with immunoSEQ multiplex PCR; TCRdb holds only in-frame clones, not every one. That table supplies the V and J calls and clone size; D and trimming were determined from the DNA. The sample lists 140,000 to 150,000 clones, roughly 90% seen once, with 0.95% in the top ten. This sequence was found in a woman in her forties or fifties with acute or convalescent COVID-19. V usage is TRBV2 and J usage is TRBJ2-7; possibly TRBD2 for D (5 bases). The sample was peripheral blood. DNA for the CDR3: TGTGCCGGTAGAAAGCGGATCTCCTACGAGCAGTACTTC. Amino acids: CAGRKRISYEQYF.